The TCR beta chain described here comes from a study of T cells after yellow fever vaccination. Notes on the study in general: Clonotypes found in both CD4 and CD8 compartments made up a small share. Although the secondary response was weaker, it peaked faster, at day 5 versus 15. After the booster, over 95% of CD4 and about nine tenths of CD8 primary-response clones were re-detected.

CDR1 is SGDLS and CDR2 is YYNGEE in the germline V gene. CDR3 size: 14 residues. Trimming cost V 0 bases and J 8 bases, with 12 bases left between them. As regards this clonotype: As yet, its antigen is unknown.

Generation of TCR cDNA used 5'RACE template switching (which added a universal primer site and UMIs). From the 5' RACE reads, TCRdb called clonotypes with MiXCR, one entry per CDR3 protein. The sample includes 350,000 to 550,000 distinct CDR3 sequences, around 20% of them seen just once. The TCR sequence derives from a man aged 18 to 30 who received the YFV17D yellow fever vaccine. The rearrangement links TRBV9 to TRBJ2-1, with unresolved D. The specimen comprised PBMCs, sampled before the yellow fever booster vaccination. The CDR3, as DNA: TGTGCCAGCAGCGTAGCATGGATCTGGGATGAGCAGTTCTTC. Protein: CASSVAWIWDEQFF. The full variable domain, in which reference TRBV9 and TRBJ2-1 provide the parts outside the CDR3, is DSGVTQTPKHLITATGQRVTLRCSPRSGDLSVYWYQQSLDQGLQFLIQYYNGEERAKGNILERFSAQQFPDLHSELNLSSLELGDSALYFCASSVAWIWDEQFFGPGTRLTVL.